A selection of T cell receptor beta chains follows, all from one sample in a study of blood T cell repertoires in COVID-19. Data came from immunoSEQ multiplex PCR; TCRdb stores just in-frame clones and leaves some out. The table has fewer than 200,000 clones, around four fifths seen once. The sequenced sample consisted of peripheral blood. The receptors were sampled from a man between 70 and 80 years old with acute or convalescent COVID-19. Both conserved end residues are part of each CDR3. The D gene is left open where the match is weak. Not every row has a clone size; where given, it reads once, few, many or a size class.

CDR3 DNA: TGTGCCAGCACCCCCGGGACTAGCGGGACAAAGAGGTACTTC
CDR3 protein: CASTPGTSGTKRYF
V gene: TRBV28
clone size: .
J gene: TRBJ2-7
D gene: TRBD2

CDR3 DNA: TGTGCCCGCAGCCAGCGGAGGGCGGGGGGGCGGCAAGATACGCAGTATTTT
CDR3 protein: CARSQRRAGGRQDTQYF
V gene: TRBV3-1/TRBV3-2
clone size: .
J gene: TRBJ2-3
D gene: TRBD2

CDR3 DNA: TGCGCCAGCAACGGGGGGAACTCCTACGAGCAGTACTTC
CDR3 protein: CASNGGNSYEQYF
V gene: TRBV10-1
clone size: .
J gene: TRBJ2-7
D gene: TRBD2

CDR3 DNA: TGTGCCAGCAGTTTAGTTGGGACTGACACTGAAGCTTTCTTT
CDR3 protein: CASSLVGTDTEAFF
V gene: TRBV27
clone size: .
J gene: TRBJ1-1
D gene: .

CDR3 DNA: TGTGCCGGACTTTACCCAGAACACGGGGAGCTGTTTTTT
CDR3 protein: CAGLYPEHGELFF
V gene: TRBV30
clone size: few
J gene: TRBJ2-2
D gene: .

CDR3 DNA: TGTGCCAGCAGGCCGGGACAGGTCTCCTACGAGCAGTACTTC
CDR3 protein: CASRPGQVSYEQYF
V gene: TRBV27
clone size: .
J gene: TRBJ2-7
D gene: TRBD1

CDR3 DNA: TGTGCCACCAGCAGAGATCGTGGAGGAGGGAATGAGCAGTACTTC
CDR3 protein: CATSRDRGGGNEQYF
V gene: TRBV15
clone size: .
J gene: TRBJ2-7
D gene: .

CDR3 DNA: TGTGCCAGCAGTGAATCTCCTAACCAGGTCTTGAACACTGAAGCTTTCTTT
CDR3 protein: CASSESPNQVLNTEAFF
V gene: TRBV6-1
clone size: once
J gene: TRBJ1-1
D gene: .

CDR3 DNA: TGCGCCAGCAGCTTGCCACAGGGAACAGATACGCAGTATTTT
CDR3 protein: CASSLPQGTDTQYF
V gene: TRBV5-1
clone size: .
J gene: TRBJ2-3
D gene: .

CDR3 DNA: TGTGCCACCAGCAGAGAGCTAGCGGGGACGCCAGGTGAGCAGTTCTTC
CDR3 protein: CATSRELAGTPGEQFF
V gene: TRBV15
clone size: .
J gene: TRBJ2-1
D gene: TRBD2

CDR3 DNA: TGCAGCGTTGAAGATCAGTGGAACACTGAAGCTTTCTTT
CDR3 protein: CSVEDQWNTEAFF
V gene: TRBV29-1
clone size: .
J gene: TRBJ1-1
D gene: .

CDR3 DNA: TGTGCCACCAGTGACCCAAATCAGGGGAACACCGGGGAGCTGTTTTTT
CDR3 protein: CATSDPNQGNTGELFF
V gene: TRBV24-1
clone size: .
J gene: TRBJ2-2
D gene: .

CDR3 DNA: TGTGCTAGTGGTTTGTCGCCCCTAGCGGGGGGGCACACCGGGGAGCTGTTTTTT
CDR3 protein: CASGLSPLAGGHTGELFF
V gene: TRBV12-5
clone size: .
J gene: TRBJ2-2
D gene: TRBD2

CDR3 DNA: TGTGCCACCAGCAGAGTTGGCGGCCAGACTTATAATTCACCCCTCCACTTT
CDR3 protein: CATSRVGGQTYNSPLHF
V gene: TRBV15
clone size: .
J gene: TRBJ1-6
D gene: .

CDR3 DNA: TGCAGTGCTAGTTATCAGGGGGCGTCCAATTCACCCCTCCACTTT
CDR3 protein: CSASYQGASNSPLHF
V gene: TRBV20-1
clone size: .
J gene: TRBJ1-6
D gene: TRBD1

CDR3 DNA: TGTGCCACCAGTGCCGCCGATACAGGGGGCTCAGATACGCAGTATTTT
CDR3 protein: CATSAADTGGSDTQYF
V gene: TRBV24-1
clone size: .
J gene: TRBJ2-3
D gene: TRBD1

CDR3 DNA: TGTGCCAGCAGCCCGGGGAACTATGGCTACACCTTC
CDR3 protein: CASSPGNYGYTF
V gene: TRBV3-1/TRBV3-2
clone size: .
J gene: TRBJ1-2
D gene: .

CDR3 DNA: TGTGCCAGCAGCCATGCCTGGGGGGGCAAAGATACGCAGTATTTT
CDR3 protein: CASSHAWGGKDTQYF
V gene: TRBV3-1/TRBV3-2
clone size: once
J gene: TRBJ2-3
D gene: .

CDR3 DNA: TGTGCCAGCAGTTACTTGCCTAGCGGGGGTACAGATACGCAGTATTTT
CDR3 protein: CASSYLPSGGTDTQYF
V gene: TRBV6-5
clone size: .
J gene: TRBJ2-3
D gene: TRBD2

CDR3 DNA: TGCGCCAGCAGCTCGGACGGGCGCAGGGCCTACGAGCAGTACTTC
CDR3 protein: CASSSDGRRAYEQYF
V gene: TRBV5-1
clone size: .
J gene: TRBJ2-7
D gene: .

CDR3 DNA: TGTGCCAGCAGCCGGACCCAGGGGGAAGTGGGTAATTCACCCCTCCACTTT
CDR3 protein: CASSRTQGEVGNSPLHF
V gene: TRBV27
clone size: .
J gene: TRBJ1-6
D gene: TRBD1

CDR3 DNA: TGTGCCAGCAGCCAAGCGGCATTCTCCACGACTCGAAGAGACAATGAGCAGTTCTTC
CDR3 protein: CASSQAAFSTTRRDNEQFF
V gene: TRBV3-1/TRBV3-2
clone size: .
J gene: TRBJ2-1
D gene: .

CDR3 DNA: TGTGCCAGCAGTGAAGGAGATGCCTATAATTCACCCCTCCACTTT
CDR3 protein: CASSEGDAYNSPLHF
V gene: TRBV2
clone size: .
J gene: TRBJ1-6
D gene: .

CDR3 DNA: TGTGCCAGCAGCGCGGGACAGGGGCGCTACGAGCAGTACTTC
CDR3 protein: CASSAGQGRYEQYF
V gene: TRBV5-4
clone size: .
J gene: TRBJ2-7
D gene: TRBD1

CDR3 DNA: TGCGCCAGCAGCCAAGATTACGGGAGTGGTCTCGAGCAGTACTTC
CDR3 protein: CASSQDYGSGLEQYF
V gene: TRBV4-3
clone size: once
J gene: TRBJ2-7
D gene: .

CDR3 DNA: TGTGCCAGCTCGGCTGCAGAGGGCACTGAAGCTTTCTTT
CDR3 protein: CASSAAEGTEAFF
V gene: TRBV18
clone size: .
J gene: TRBJ1-1
D gene: .

CDR3 DNA: TGTGCCAGCAGTGACGGGACAGGGGGCGCTGAAGCTTTCTTT
CDR3 protein: CASSDGTGGAEAFF
V gene: TRBV6-4
clone size: .
J gene: TRBJ1-1
D gene: TRBD1

CDR3 DNA: TGTGCCAGCAGCTTAGCCGCTGAAGCTTTCTTT
CDR3 protein: CASSLAAEAFF
V gene: TRBV7-2
clone size: .
J gene: TRBJ1-1
D gene: .

CDR3 DNA: TGTGCCAGCAGTGGGGGGTCGGCCCAAATAGGGGAGCTGTTTTTT
CDR3 protein: CASSGGSAQIGELFF
V gene: TRBV27
clone size: .
J gene: TRBJ2-2
D gene: .

CDR3 DNA: TGTGCCAGTAGCCTACAGGGTGATGGGACTGAAGCTTTCTTT
CDR3 protein: CASSLQGDGTEAFF
V gene: TRBV19
clone size: .
J gene: TRBJ1-1
D gene: .

CDR3 DNA: TGTGCCAGCAGCTTAGTTACAGGGGGTAGGGATGGCTACACCTTC
CDR3 protein: CASSLVTGGRDGYTF
V gene: TRBV7-8
clone size: .
J gene: TRBJ1-2
D gene: TRBD1

CDR3 DNA: TGTGCCAGCAGCTTCTATGATTTCACCGGGGAGCTGTTTTTT
CDR3 protein: CASSFYDFTGELFF
V gene: TRBV11-2
clone size: .
J gene: TRBJ2-2
D gene: .

CDR3 DNA: TGTGCCAGCAGTTACTTCAGGACAGGGGGGTCCGGGGAGCTGTTTTTT
CDR3 protein: CASSYFRTGGSGELFF
V gene: TRBV6-5
clone size: .
J gene: TRBJ2-2
D gene: TRBD1

CDR3 DNA: TGTGCCAGCACTCCGAGGGGACTAGCGTACGGCGGGGAGCTGTTTTTT
CDR3 protein: CASTPRGLAYGGELFF
V gene: TRBV27
clone size: .
J gene: TRBJ2-2
D gene: TRBD2

CDR3 DNA: TGTGCCAGCAGTGAATCCCTTCCCGGGGAGCTGTTTTTT
CDR3 protein: CASSESLPGELFF
V gene: TRBV6-1
clone size: .
J gene: TRBJ2-2
D gene: .

CDR3 DNA: TGTGCCAGCAGCCCAGGGGGGTACACTGAAGCTTTCTTT
CDR3 protein: CASSPGGYTEAFF
V gene: TRBV28
clone size: once
J gene: TRBJ1-1
D gene: TRBD1

CDR3 DNA: TGTGCCAGTAGTATTGGGGGGTGGGAGCAGTTCTTC
CDR3 protein: CASSIGGWEQFF
V gene: TRBV19
clone size: .
J gene: TRBJ2-1
D gene: .

CDR3 DNA: TGTGCCAGCAGTTTATCGGGGACAGGATTCTCTGGAAACACCATATATTTT
CDR3 protein: CASSLSGTGFSGNTIYF
V gene: TRBV27
clone size: .
J gene: TRBJ1-3
D gene: TRBD1

CDR3 DNA: TGTGCCACCAGCAGAGTGACTTCCACCTACAATGAGCAGTTCTTC
CDR3 protein: CATSRVTSTYNEQFF
V gene: TRBV15
clone size: once
J gene: TRBJ2-1
D gene: .

CDR3 DNA: TGTGCCAGCAGCCAAGTTCTATGGGGCGGCTACAATGAGCAGTTCTTC
CDR3 protein: CASSQVLWGGYNEQFF
V gene: TRBV3-1/TRBV3-2
clone size: .
J gene: TRBJ2-1
D gene: .

CDR3 DNA: TGTGCCAGCAGTCCGGACAGGGCCCCATCCTACAATGAGCAGTTCTTC
CDR3 protein: CASSPDRAPSYNEQFF
V gene: TRBV6-2/TRBV6-3
clone size: once
J gene: TRBJ2-1
D gene: TRBD1

CDR3 DNA: TGTGCCAGCAGCTCCCAGAAGAACACTGAAGCTTTCTTT
CDR3 protein: CASSSQKNTEAFF
V gene: TRBV7-2
clone size: .
J gene: TRBJ1-1
D gene: .

CDR3 DNA: TGTGCCAGCAGCTTATATTCGAGGTCGAACACCGGGGAGCTGTTTTTT
CDR3 protein: CASSLYSRSNTGELFF
V gene: TRBV11-3
clone size: .
J gene: TRBJ2-2
D gene: .

CDR3 DNA: TGTGCCAGCAGCTGGATCAATAGAGTAGGGGGCTATGGCTACACCTTC
CDR3 protein: CASSWINRVGGYGYTF
V gene: TRBV5-5
clone size: .
J gene: TRBJ1-2
D gene: .

CDR3 DNA: TGTGCCAGCAGTCCCGGGACTAGCGGGCCCAGCTCCTACAATGAGCAGTTCTTC
CDR3 protein: CASSPGTSGPSSYNEQFF
V gene: TRBV6-6
clone size: .
J gene: TRBJ2-1
D gene: TRBD2

CDR3 DNA: TGTGCCAGCAGCTTCTATACCGTAACGGGCTACGAGCAGTACTTC
CDR3 protein: CASSFYTVTGYEQYF
V gene: TRBV7-9
clone size: few
J gene: TRBJ2-7
D gene: .

CDR3 DNA: TGTGCCAGCAGCCGACGACTAGACAGGGGCGGCACTGAAGCTTTCTTT
CDR3 protein: CASSRRLDRGGTEAFF
V gene: TRBV11-2
clone size: once
J gene: TRBJ1-1
D gene: TRBD1

CDR3 DNA: TGTGCCAGCAGCTTGCAGGGTCTAGCGGGGGAGCGGGCCAAAAACATTCAGTACTTC
CDR3 protein: CASSLQGLAGERAKNIQYF
V gene: TRBV5-4
clone size: few
J gene: TRBJ2-4
D gene: TRBD2